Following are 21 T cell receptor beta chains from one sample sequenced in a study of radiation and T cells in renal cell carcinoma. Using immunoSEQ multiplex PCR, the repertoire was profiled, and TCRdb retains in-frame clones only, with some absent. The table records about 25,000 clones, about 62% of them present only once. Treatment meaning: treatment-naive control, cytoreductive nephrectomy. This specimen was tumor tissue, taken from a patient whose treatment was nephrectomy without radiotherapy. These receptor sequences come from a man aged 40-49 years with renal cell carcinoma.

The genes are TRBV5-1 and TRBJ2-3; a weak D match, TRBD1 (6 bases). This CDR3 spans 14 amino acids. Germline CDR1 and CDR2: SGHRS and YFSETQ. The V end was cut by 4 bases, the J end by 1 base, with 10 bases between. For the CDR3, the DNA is TGCGCCAGCAGCGCACAGGGTGGCACAGATACGCAGTATTTT. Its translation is CASSAQGGTDTQYF.

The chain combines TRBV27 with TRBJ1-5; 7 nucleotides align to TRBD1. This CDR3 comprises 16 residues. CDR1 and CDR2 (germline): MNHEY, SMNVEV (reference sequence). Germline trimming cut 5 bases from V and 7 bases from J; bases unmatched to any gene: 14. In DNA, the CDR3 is TGTGCCAGCAGTAGACAGGGCGCGGAAGCTGGGCAGCCCCAGCATTTT. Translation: CASSRQGAEAGQPQHF.

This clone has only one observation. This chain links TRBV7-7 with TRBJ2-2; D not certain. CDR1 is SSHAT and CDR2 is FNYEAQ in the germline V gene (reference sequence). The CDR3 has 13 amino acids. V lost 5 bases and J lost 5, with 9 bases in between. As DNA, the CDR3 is TGTGCCAGCAGCCTCGGGCGGACCGGGGAGCTGTTTTTT. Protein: CASSLGRTGELFF.

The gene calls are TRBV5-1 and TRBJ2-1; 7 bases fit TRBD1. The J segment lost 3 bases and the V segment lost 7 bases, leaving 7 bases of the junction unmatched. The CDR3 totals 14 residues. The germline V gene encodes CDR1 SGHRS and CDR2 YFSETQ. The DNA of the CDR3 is TGCGCCAGCTCCACAGGGGCGGACTACAATGAGCAGTTCTTC. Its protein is CASSTGADYNEQFF.

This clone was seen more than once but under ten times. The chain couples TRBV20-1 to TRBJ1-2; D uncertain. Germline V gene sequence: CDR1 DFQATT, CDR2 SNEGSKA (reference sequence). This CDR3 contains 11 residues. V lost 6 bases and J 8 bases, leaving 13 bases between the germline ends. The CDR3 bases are TGCAGTGCCCCCATAGGCAAGGGCTACACCTTC. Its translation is CSAPIGKGYTF.

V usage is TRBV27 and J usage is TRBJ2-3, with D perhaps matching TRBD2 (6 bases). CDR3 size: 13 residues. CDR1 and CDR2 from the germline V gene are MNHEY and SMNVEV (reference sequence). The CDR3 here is CVSRDSITDTQYF. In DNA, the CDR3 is TGTGTATCCCGGGACTCAATCACAGATACGCAGTATTTT.

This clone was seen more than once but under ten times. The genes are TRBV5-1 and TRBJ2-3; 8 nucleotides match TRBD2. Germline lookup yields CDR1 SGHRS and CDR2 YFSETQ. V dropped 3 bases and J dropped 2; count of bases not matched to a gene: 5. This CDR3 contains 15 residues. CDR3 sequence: CASSSYSGVTDTQYF. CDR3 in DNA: TGCGCCAGCAGCTCCTATAGCGGGGTCACAGATACGCAGTATTTT.

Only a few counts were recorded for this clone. CDR3 nucleotides: TGTGCCAGCAGCTTAAGTTTCGGGGAGCTGTTTTTT. This encodes CASSLSFGELFF. This sequence joins TRBV11-2 and TRBJ2-2; D is unresolved. CDR3 length equals 12 residues. The germline CDR1 and CDR2 sequences are SGHAT and FQNNGV. The ends were cut back, 2 bases at V and 7 bases at J, with 5 bases in the middle.

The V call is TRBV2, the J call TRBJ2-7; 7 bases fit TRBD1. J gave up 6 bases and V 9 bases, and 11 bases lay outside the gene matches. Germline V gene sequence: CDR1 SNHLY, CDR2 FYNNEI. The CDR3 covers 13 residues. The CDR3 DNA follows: TGTGCCAGTACAGGGGACGGAGTAGGCGAGCAGTACTTC. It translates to CASTGDGVGEQYF.

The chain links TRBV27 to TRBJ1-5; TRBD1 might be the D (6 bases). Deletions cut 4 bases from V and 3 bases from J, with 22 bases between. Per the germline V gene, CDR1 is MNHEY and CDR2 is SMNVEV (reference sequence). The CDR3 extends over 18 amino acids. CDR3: CASSSSPRTVGYNQPQHF. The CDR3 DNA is TGTGCCAGCAGTTCCTCACCCCGGACAGTGGGGTACAATCAGCCCCAGCATTTT.

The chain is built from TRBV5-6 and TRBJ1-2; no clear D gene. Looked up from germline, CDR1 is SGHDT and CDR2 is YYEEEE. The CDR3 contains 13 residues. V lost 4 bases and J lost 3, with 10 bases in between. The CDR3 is CASSLKSHYGYTF. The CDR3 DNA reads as TGTGCCAGCAGCCTCAAGTCCCACTATGGCTACACCTTC. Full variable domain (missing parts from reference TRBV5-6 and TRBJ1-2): DAGVTQSPTHLIKTRGQQVTLRCSPKSGHDTVSWYQQALGQGPQFIFQYYEEEERQRGNFPDRFSGHQFPNYSSELNVNALLLGDSALYLCASSLKSHYGYTFGSGTRLTVV.

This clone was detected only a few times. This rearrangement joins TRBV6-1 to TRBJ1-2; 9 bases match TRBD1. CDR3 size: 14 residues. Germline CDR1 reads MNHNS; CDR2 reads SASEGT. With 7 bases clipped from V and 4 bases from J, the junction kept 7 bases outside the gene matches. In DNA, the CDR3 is TGTGCCAGCACTACAGGGGGCGCCGGCTATGGCTACACCTTC. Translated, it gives CASTTGGAGYGYTF.

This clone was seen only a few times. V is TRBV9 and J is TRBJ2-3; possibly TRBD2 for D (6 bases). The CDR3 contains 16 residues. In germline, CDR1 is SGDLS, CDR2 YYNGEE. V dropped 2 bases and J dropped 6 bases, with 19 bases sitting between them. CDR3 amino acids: CASSVAPGLRTDTQYF. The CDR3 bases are TGTGCCAGCAGCGTGGCACCGGGACTTAGGACTGATACGCAGTATTTT. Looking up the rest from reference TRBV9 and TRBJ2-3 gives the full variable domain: DSGVTQTPKHLITATGQRVTLRCSPRSGDLSVYWYQQSLDQGLQFLIQYYNGEERAKGNILERFSAQQFPDLHSELNLSSLELGDSALYFCASSVAPGLRTDTQYFGPGTRLTVL.

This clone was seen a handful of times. CDR3 amino acids: CASSLGAGGHEQYF. The CDR3 DNA reads as TGTGCCAGCAGCTTAGGGGCGGGGGGACACGAGCAGTACTTC. This chain connects TRBV7-6 to TRBJ2-7; TRBD2 aligns across 8 bases. Germline V gene sequence: CDR1 SGHVS, CDR2 FNYEAQ. The V gene end was trimmed by 1 base and the J gene end by 5 bases; junction bases not matched to a gene: 4. The CDR3 spans 14 residues.

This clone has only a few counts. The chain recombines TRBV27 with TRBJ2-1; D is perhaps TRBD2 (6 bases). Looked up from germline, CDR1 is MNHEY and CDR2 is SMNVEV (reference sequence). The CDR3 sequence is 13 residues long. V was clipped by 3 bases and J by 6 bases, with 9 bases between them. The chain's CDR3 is CASSFTTSNEQFF. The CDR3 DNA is TGTGCCAGCAGTTTTACGACTAGCAATGAGCAGTTCTTC.

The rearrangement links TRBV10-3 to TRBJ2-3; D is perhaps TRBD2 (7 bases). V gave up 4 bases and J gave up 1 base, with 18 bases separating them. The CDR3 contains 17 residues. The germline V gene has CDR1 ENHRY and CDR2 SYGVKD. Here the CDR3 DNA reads TGTGCCATCAGTGCGGGAGGAGGGGGATTAGGCACAGATACGCAGTATTTT. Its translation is CAISAGGGGLGTDTQYF.

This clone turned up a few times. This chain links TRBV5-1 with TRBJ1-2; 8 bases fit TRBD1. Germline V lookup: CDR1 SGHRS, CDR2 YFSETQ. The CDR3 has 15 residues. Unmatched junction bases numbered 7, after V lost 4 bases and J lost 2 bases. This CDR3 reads CASSPGQGRNYGYTF. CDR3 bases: TGCGCCAGCAGCCCTGGACAGGGAAGGAACTATGGCTACACCTTC.

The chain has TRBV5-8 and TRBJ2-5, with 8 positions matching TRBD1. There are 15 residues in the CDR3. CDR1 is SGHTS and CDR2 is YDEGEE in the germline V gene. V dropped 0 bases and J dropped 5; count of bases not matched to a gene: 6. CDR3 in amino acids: CASSLAPTGDETQYF. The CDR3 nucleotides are TGTGCCAGCAGCTTGGCCCCGACAGGGGACGAGACCCAGTACTTC.

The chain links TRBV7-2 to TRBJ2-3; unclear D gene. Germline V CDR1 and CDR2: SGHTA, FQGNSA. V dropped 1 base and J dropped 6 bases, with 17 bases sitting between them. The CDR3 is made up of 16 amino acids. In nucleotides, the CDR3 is TGTGCCAGCAGCTTAGACCCAAAAGACTTCAGTGATACGCAGTATTTT. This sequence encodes CASSLDPKDFSDTQYF.

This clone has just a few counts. CDR3 sequence: CASSEDFPNYGYTF. The CDR3 DNA follows: TGTGCCAGCAGCGAGGACTTTCCTAACTATGGCTACACCTTC. The chain has TRBV2 and TRBJ1-2; D remains unclear. The CDR3 has 14 residues. The germline gives CDR1 SNHLY, CDR2 FYNNEI. Trimming took 6 bases from V and 0 from J, leaving 11 bases between them.

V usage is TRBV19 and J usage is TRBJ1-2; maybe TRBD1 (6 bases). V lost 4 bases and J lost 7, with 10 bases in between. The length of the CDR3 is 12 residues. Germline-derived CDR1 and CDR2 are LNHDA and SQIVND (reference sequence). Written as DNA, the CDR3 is TGTGCCAGTAGTAGTACAGGGTTTGGCTACACCTTC. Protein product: CASSSTGFGYTF.